This TCR beta chain came from a study of identical twins. MiXCR, applied by TCRdb to the 5' RACE reads, yields one record per CDR3 protein. The sample comprises about 810,000 distinct CDR3 sequences, 12% of which are singletons, and roughly 1.5% rests with the top ten. A further study also used this sample, focusing on yellow fever vaccine responses in identical twins.

The sequence was obtained from a woman aged 18-29 years in good health. The specimen sequenced was PBMCs.

The CDR3 sequence is CASSYSKGDEQFF. In nucleotides, the CDR3 is TGTGCCAGCAGTTACTCGAAGGGGGATGAGCAGTTCTTC. The V gene is TRBV6-5, the J gene TRBJ2-1; D may be TRBD1 (6 bases). With 0 bases removed from V and 8 bases from J, the gap between germline ends came to 8 bases. CDR1 is MNHEY and CDR2 is SVGAGI in the germline V gene. The CDR3 consists of 13 residues.